These T cell receptor beta chains were read from a single sample in a study of T cell responses to AZD1222 COVID-19 vaccine. The repertoire was sequenced with immunoSEQ multiplex PCR; TCRdb's copy has only in-frame clones and lacks some. The repertoire holds 110,000 to 150,000 clones, with around 92% as singletons. The sequencing used peripheral blood, collected on day 0 of AZD1222 vaccination. These receptors all come from an adult in good health. The conserved cysteine and the conserved F or W are not part of the CDR3 here. The order of the fields is V gene, CDR3 protein.

V gene: TRBV7-9; CDR3 protein: ASGPNGPNYGYT
V gene: TRBV9; CDR3 protein: ASSVDSSGVGYGYT
V gene: TRBV7-2; CDR3 protein: ASSLRIPGVNSPLH
V gene: TRBV3-1/TRBV3-2; CDR3 protein: ASSRRTAHYGYT
V gene: TRBV7-9; CDR3 protein: ASRPQEPDTQY
V gene: TRBV9; CDR3 protein: ASSAGTEDTQY
V gene: TRBV28; CDR3 protein: ASRLGPRDRASLT
V gene: TRBV10-3; CDR3 protein: AISGGGSNQPQH
V gene: TRBV20-1; CDR3 protein: SARVYNEQF
V gene: TRBV9; CDR3 protein: ASSATSGTSYEQY
V gene: TRBV3-1/TRBV3-2; CDR3 protein: ASSQGPSNQPQH
V gene: TRBV28; CDR3 protein: ASSPHQGRSGNTIY
V gene: TRBV28; CDR3 protein: ATPFPLPLNRDRDGYT
V gene: TRBV18; CDR3 protein: ASSPRQLADYNEQF
V gene: TRBV28; CDR3 protein: ASKDINTDTQY
V gene: TRBV15; CDR3 protein: ATSNRGRRDLYGYT
V gene: TRBV7-9; CDR3 protein: ASSFSLGPSNQPQH
V gene: TRBV15; CDR3 protein: ATMRGGKYEQY
V gene: TRBV7-9; CDR3 protein: ASSSRVTNEKLF
V gene: TRBV7-2; CDR3 protein: ASSLGPNQPQH
V gene: TRBV11-2; CDR3 protein: ASKPGQGAYGYT
V gene: TRBV27; CDR3 protein: ASSLRAGVYYEQY
V gene: TRBV19; CDR3 protein: ASSGVAGGRFRDEQF
V gene: TRBV11-2; CDR3 protein: ASSLFQGNNYGYT
V gene: TRBV11-2; CDR3 protein: ASRWDRYTEAF
V gene: TRBV5-1; CDR3 protein: ASSGTGDTGELF
V gene: TRBV7-2; CDR3 protein: ASSLEVGPTGGNTIY
V gene: TRBV6-1; CDR3 protein: ASSEWTVSYEQY
V gene: TRBV18; CDR3 protein: ASSRGDQPQH
V gene: TRBV7-2; CDR3 protein: ASSFEQGQETQY
V gene: TRBV6-5; CDR3 protein: ASSRGDGYNEQF
V gene: TRBV10-3; CDR3 protein: AISSTGGRRSGANVLT
V gene: TRBV6-4; CDR3 protein: AGGTDHAAHTEAF
V gene: TRBV29-1; CDR3 protein: SVGGTEGSGNTIY
V gene: TRBV7-3; CDR3 protein: ASRRDRALTTEAF
V gene: TRBV5-6; CDR3 protein: ASSNGLAGSNEQF
V gene: TRBV5-1; CDR3 protein: ASRPMGLAGEGSYNEQF
V gene: TRBV6-5; CDR3 protein: ASSYARQGDYGYT
V gene: TRBV10-3; CDR3 protein: AISESVGQGAKEQY
V gene: TRBV19; CDR3 protein: ASTFHSYNSPLH
V gene: TRBV10-3; CDR3 protein: AISDGLNTEAF
V gene: TRBV7-9; CDR3 protein: ASSVQGDGANVLT
V gene: TRBV9; CDR3 protein: ASSVLVGGHSGNTIY
V gene: TRBV6-2/TRBV6-3; CDR3 protein: ASSRRGFDYGYT
V gene: TRBV4-3; CDR3 protein: ASSPRLGGPSEKLF
V gene: TRBV5-1; CDR3 protein: ASSLSSGGEETQY
V gene: TRBV27; CDR3 protein: ASSLSGGNTGELF
V gene: TRBV7-8; CDR3 protein: ASSINANSPLH
V gene: TRBV29-1; CDR3 protein: SVVQGPHEQY
V gene: TRBV18; CDR3 protein: ASSPPTRGLETQY
V gene: TRBV27; CDR3 protein: ASSLSITTLGNIQY
V gene: TRBV9; CDR3 protein: ASSVEERGGTDTQY
V gene: TRBV28; CDR3 protein: ASTQGGGFNYGYT
V gene: TRBV5-1; CDR3 protein: ASSPGGTYRPRLPPFNQPQH
V gene: TRBV6-2/TRBV6-3; CDR3 protein: ASSYSLQRGDAYEQY